The 9 T cell receptor beta chains in this list originate from one sample, sequenced in a study of CD8+CD57+ T cells in acquired aplastic anemia. Both TCR beta VDJ combination and CDR3 sequence profiling were carried out. Genomic DNA was the template for this profiling. TCRdb processed the reads anew with MiXCR; each CDR3 protein has one entry. The sample has 90,000 to 130,000 distinct CDR3 sequences, under 60% seen once. Material: sorted CD4+, CD8+, or CD8+CD57+ T cells (not recorded which) from PBMCs. The receptor source for this set is a human donor in good health, serving as a control.

This clonotype occurred a few times. The V gene is TRBV29-1, the J gene TRBJ2-3; no clear D gene. Looked up from germline, CDR1 is SQVTM and CDR2 is ANQGSEA. Trimming left V 4 bases short and J 5 bases short, with 4 bases between. The CDR3 has 10 residues. The CDR3 loop reads CSVGEDTQYF. CDR3 in DNA: TGCAGCGTTGGGGAAGATACGCAGTATTTT.

In this sample, this clonotype turned up once. This may be a read error, as it is one base from a much larger clone. The DNA of the CDR3 is TGCAGTGCTGCCGCCTCAGGGGGTCCTATAACCTACAATGGGCAGTTCTTC. It encodes CSAAASGGPITYNGQFF. V usage is TRBV20-1 and J usage is TRBJ2-1; TRBD1 agrees at 7 bases. The CDR3 spans 17 residues. Germline CDR1 DFQATT, CDR2 SNEGSKA (reference sequence).

The chain links TRBV24-1 to TRBJ1-4; 7 positions agree with TRBD1. Germline values: CDR1 KGHDR, CDR2 SFDVKD. The V segment lost 0 bases and the J segment 6 bases; nucleotides outside the gene matches: 6. The CDR3 runs to 16 residues. CDR3 amino acids: CATSDLFGTEHEKLFF. The CDR3 region has the DNA TGTGCCACCAGTGATTTGTTCGGGACAGAACATGAAAAACTGTTTTTT.

In its sample, this clonotype was seen once. The chain joins TRBV5-1 to TRBJ1-2, with TRBD1 as a possible D gene (6 bases). The CDR3 is made up of 16 amino acids. The germline CDR1 and CDR2 sequences are SGHRS and YFSETQ. The germline V and J ends were trimmed by 0 bases and 3 bases, with 15 bases remaining between them. CDR3 DNA: TGCGCCAGCAGCTTGGAGGGGGGTGGTTTTTACTATGGCTACACCTTC. Its translation is CASSLEGGGFYYGYTF.

The sample holds a few counts of this clonotype. This chain uses TRBV2 with TRBJ2-7; no firm D call. Germline CDR1 reads SNHLY; CDR2 reads FYNNEI. The length of the CDR3 is 10 residues. V was pared by 8 bases and J by 7 bases, with 9 bases between. CDR3 DNA: TGTGCCAGCGGCCTCGGGGAGCAGTACTTC. Its translation: CASGLGEQYF.

The sample holds one count of this clonotype. The gene calls are TRBV2 and TRBJ2-1; maybe TRBD1 (6 bases). Trimming cost V 6 bases and J 5 bases, with 11 bases left between them. Germline CDR1 and CDR2: SNHLY and FYNNEI. The CDR3 loop spans 13 amino acids. The CDR3 coding sequence is TGTGCCAGCAGCTACACAGGGAACAATGAGCAGTTCTTC. Its translation: CASSYTGNNEQFF.

A note on this clonotype: At one of its ends the junction is not consistent with the germline gene, which may arise from a read error. The chain couples TRBV20-1 to TRBJ2-1; D not resolved. The CDR3 consists of 12 residues. Germline CDR1 reads DFQATT; CDR2 reads SNEGSKA (reference sequence). DNA for the CDR3: TGCAGTGCTAGGAAGACGGAATGGGGTCACGTCTTC. It translates to CSARKTEWGHVF.

The rearrangement links TRBV12-3 or TRBV12-4 to TRBJ1-1; D is undetermined. Trimming took 2 bases from V and 3 from J, leaving 4 bases between them. The CDR3 loop spans 12 amino acids. CDR3 in amino acids: CASSLLHTEAFF. In DNA, the CDR3 is TGTGCCAGCAGTTTACTGCACACTGAAGCTTTCTTT.

This clonotype was observed a handful of times. V gene TRBV2 combines with J gene TRBJ2-6; tentative D call: TRBD1 (5 bases). The CDR3 length is 16 residues. V was trimmed by 3 bases and J by 3 bases, leaving 12 bases between them. CDR1 SNHLY and CDR2 FYNNEI come from the germline V gene. The CDR3 DNA reads TGTGCCAGCAGTGACTATAGGGGTGGTGGGGCCAACGTCCTGACTTTC. The encoded protein is CASSDYRGGGANVLTF. The entire variable domain, with the rest obtained from reference TRBV2 and TRBJ2-6, is as follows: EPEVTQTPSHQVTQMGQEVILRCVPISNHLYFYWYRQILGQKVEFLVSFYNNEISEKSEIFDDQFSVERPDGSNFTLKIRSTKLEDSAMYFCASSDYRGGGANVLTFGAGSRLTVL.